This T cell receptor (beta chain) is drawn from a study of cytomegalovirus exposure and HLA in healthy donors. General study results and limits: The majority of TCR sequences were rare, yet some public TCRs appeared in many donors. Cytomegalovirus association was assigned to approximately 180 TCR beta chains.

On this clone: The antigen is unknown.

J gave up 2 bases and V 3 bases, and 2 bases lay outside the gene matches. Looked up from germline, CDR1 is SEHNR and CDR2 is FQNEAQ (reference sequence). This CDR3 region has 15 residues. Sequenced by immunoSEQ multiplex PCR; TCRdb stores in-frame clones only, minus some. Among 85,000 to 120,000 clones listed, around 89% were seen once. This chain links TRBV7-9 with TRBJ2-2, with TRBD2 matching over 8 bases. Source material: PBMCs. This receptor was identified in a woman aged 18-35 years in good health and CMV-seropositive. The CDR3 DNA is TGTGCCAGCAGCTTTGGACTAGCTAACACCGGGGAGCTGTTTTTT. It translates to CASSFGLANTGELFF.